Listed below are T cell receptor beta chains from one sample, sequenced in a study of blood T cells in healthy people across ages. TCRdb called the 5' RACE reads again in MiXCR, with one record for every CDR3 protein. The table shows some 1,800,000 distinct CDR3 sequences, with 39% occurring only once. Sequenced: blood. The source is a human donor in good health. Both conserved end residues are part of each CDR3. A D gene is named only where the DNA matches it firmly. The size entry is marked missing in some rows and otherwise reads once, few, many or a size class.

V	size	length	D	J	DNA	CDR3
TRBV7-6	few	14	-	TRBJ1-1	TGTGCCAGCAGCCCCCAGGCGAGGGACACTGAAGCTTTCTTT	CASSPQARDTEAFF
TRBV29-1	few	13	TRBD2	TRBJ2-7	TGCAGCGTTGTCGGGGGGGCTGAATACGAGCAGTACTTC	CSVVGGAEYEQYF
TRBV27	once	13	-	TRBJ2-2	TGTGCCAGCAGTCCGACAGTTTCCGGGGAGCTGTTTTTT	CASSPTVSGELFF
TRBV20-1	-	12	-	TRBJ1-1	TGCAGTGCTAGAGATGGTGGCTTAAAAGCTTTCTTT	CSARDGGLKAFF
TRBV25-1	few	15	-	TRBJ1-5	TGTGCCAGCAGTGAATATGGCAGTCCCAATCAGCCCCAGCATTTT	CASSEYGSPNQPQHF
TRBV12-3/TRBV12-4	-	18	TRBD1	TRBJ2-5	TGTGCCAGCAGTTTTTACACAGGGGGAGCGCATGGAGGAGAGACCCAGTACTTC	CASSFYTGGAHGGETQYF
TRBV10-3	few	13	-	TRBJ1-1	TGTGCCATCAGTGAAGCAATGAACACTGAAGCTTTCTTT	CAISEAMNTEAFF
TRBV15	-	17	-	TRBJ1-2	TGTGCCACCAGCAGAGATCGGCGGCAGGTACTACCCTATGGCTACACCTTC	CATSRDRRQVLPYGYTF
TRBV6-5	-	15	-	TRBJ2-3	TGTGCCAGCAGTTACTCGGCTAGCGACGGGGATACGCAGTATTTT	CASSYSASDGDTQYF
TRBV7-2	few	15	-	TRBJ2-7	TGTGCCAGCAGCTTAGTCCGGGACTCCGCCTACGAGCAGTACTTC	CASSLVRDSAYEQYF
TRBV7-9	many	16	-	TRBJ2-7	TGTGCCAGCAGCTTAGCAAGTATTGGGATCAGGTACGAGCAGTACTTC	CASSLASIGIRYEQYF
TRBV29-1	-	12	-	TRBJ2-1	TGCAGCGTTGTGTTCGGGGGCAATGAGCAGTTCTTC	CSVVFGGNEQFF
TRBV7-9	few	10	-	TRBJ1-1	TGTGCCAGCAGCTTAGCCCAGGCTTTCTTT	CASSLAQAFF
TRBV9	few	16	TRBD1	TRBJ2-7	TGTGCCAGCAGCCCAACCGGGACAGGAATCTCCTACGAGCAGTACTTC	CASSPTGTGISYEQYF
TRBV7-2	few	15	-	TRBJ1-1	TGTGCCAGCAGCTTGAGCCCCCATTCGAACACTGAAGCTTTCTTT	CASSLSPHSNTEAFF
TRBV7-2	few	15	-	TRBJ1-2	TGTGCCAGCAGCTCTCCCAAAGACGGGAGCTATGGCTACACCTTC	CASSSPKDGSYGYTF
TRBV7-8	-	15	TRBD1	TRBJ2-7	TGTGCCAGCAGCTTCGGGACAGACCTCGGCTACGAGCAGTACTTC	CASSFGTDLGYEQYF
TRBV7-2	-	15	TRBD2	TRBJ2-3	TGTGCCAGCAGCGACGGGCTTAGCGGGGAAGATACGCAGTATTTT	CASSDGLSGEDTQYF
TRBV7-8	-	15	TRBD1	TRBJ2-3	TGTGCCAGCACCTACAGGGGCCGTCACAGAGATACGCAGTATTTT	CASTYRGRHRDTQYF
TRBV6-2/TRBV6-3	-	17	TRBD1	TRBJ2-7	TGTGCCAGCAGCGCTCTAAAATCGAACAGGGGGCAGTTCGAGCAGTACTTC	CASSALKSNRGQFEQYF
TRBV7-2	-	13	-	TRBJ1-6	TGTGCCAGCAGCTTACGAAATGGGTTACCCCTCCACTTT	CASSLRNGLPLHF
TRBV5-1	-	16	TRBD1	TRBJ2-3	TGCGCCAGCAGCTCCCGGACAGGAGGAGACGCAGATACGCAGTATTTT	CASSSRTGGDADTQYF
TRBV27	few	14	-	TRBJ1-2	TGTGCCAGCGGCCCGCTACAGGGAGGAGGGGGCTACACCTTC	CASGPLQGGGGYTF
TRBV20-1	-	13	-	TRBJ2-2	TGCAGTGCTAGGTTCGGGTACACCGGGGAGCTGTTTTTT	CSARFGYTGELFF
TRBV29-1	-	14	-	TRBJ1-5	TGCGGCGTTGAAGAATCAGCAGTGGGAGGACCCCAGCATTTT	CGVEESAVGGPQHF
TRBV15	few	17	TRBD1	TRBJ2-5	TGTGCCACCAGCGGGACAGGGCGTCCCCGTGGCGCAGAGACCCAGTACTTC	CATSGTGRPRGAETQYF
TRBV7-9	few	14	TRBD1	TRBJ1-1	TGTGCCAGCAGCACTCCCGACAGGGGAACTGAAGCTTTCTTT	CASSTPDRGTEAFF
TRBV15	-	16	TRBD1	TRBJ1-2	TGTGCCACCAGCAGAACTTACGACAGGGTCGACTATGGCTACACCTTC	CATSRTYDRVDYGYTF
TRBV4-2	-	14	-	TRBJ1-4	TGTGCCAGCAAGCCCGAAGTAGGTAATGAAAAACTGTTTTTT	CASKPEVGNEKLFF
TRBV6-1	-	17	TRBD1	TRBJ2-7	TGTGCCAGCAGTCGTGATGTCGGGACAGCAATTGCCTACGAGCAGTACTTC	CASSRDVGTAIAYEQYF
TRBV12-3/TRBV12-4	-	16	TRBD1	TRBJ1-5	TGTGCCAGCAGCGAAGGAACCGGGACAGGGAATCAGCCCCAGCATTTT	CASSEGTGTGNQPQHF
TRBV29-1	few	13	-	TRBJ1-1	TGCAGCGTTGGGAAGACAGTGAACACTGAAGCTTTCTTT	CSVGKTVNTEAFF
TRBV11-3	-	15	TRBD1	TRBJ1-2	TGTGCCAGCAGCCTCCAACCGGGACAGTCTTATGGCTACACCTTC	CASSLQPGQSYGYTF
TRBV24-1	few	18	TRBD1	TRBJ1-2	TGTGCCACCAGTGATGGAGGGGGCGGGCGCCAACCCCACTATGGCTACACCTTC	CATSDGGGGRQPHYGYTF
TRBV4-3	few	15	TRBD1	TRBJ2-3	TGCGCCAGCAGCCAAGGGACAGGGGAATATGATACGCAGTATTTT	CASSQGTGEYDTQYF
TRBV6-2/TRBV6-3	many	15	-	TRBJ2-3	TGTGCCAGCAGTTTATCACCGGATAGCACAGATACGCAGTATTTT	CASSLSPDSTDTQYF
TRBV7-2	many	13	-	TRBJ1-5	TGTGCCAGCAGCTCCCAGGGAGATCAGCCCCAGCATTTT	CASSSQGDQPQHF
TRBV18	-	15	TRBD1	TRBJ2-5	TGTACCAGCTCAAGAAGCCGACAGGGTGGTGAGACCCAGTACTTC	CTSSRSRQGGETQYF
TRBV7-9	-	16	TRBD2	TRBJ2-3	TGTGCCAGCAGCCCTCACCGACTAGCGGGGGTAGATACGCAGTATTTT	CASSPHRLAGVDTQYF
TRBV7-2	-	15	-	TRBJ1-5	TGTGCCAGCAGCTTATTGGCAGGGGCAGGGCAGCCCCAGCATTTT	CASSLLAGAGQPQHF
TRBV29-1	-	10	-	TRBJ1-4	TGCAGCGTTGGGCATGAAAAACTGTTTTTT	CSVGHEKLFF
TRBV12-3/TRBV12-4	-	15	TRBD1	TRBJ2-7	TGTGCCAGCAGTTTGGCCAGGACAGGGGGCTACGAGCAGTACTTC	CASSLARTGGYEQYF
TRBV4-3	-	14	-	TRBJ2-2	TGCGCCAGCAGCCAAGCACCGGGGACCGGGGAGCTGTTTTTT	CASSQAPGTGELFF
TRBV5-1	-	16	TRBD1	TRBJ1-1	TGCGCCACCCGAATGACAGGGGGCGAGTACGTCACTGAAGCTTTCTTT	CATRMTGGEYVTEAFF
TRBV29-1	-	14	-	TRBJ2-3	TGCAGCGTTGCCGTCGCGGCTTCCACAGATACGCAGTATTTT	CSVAVAASTDTQYF
TRBV4-1	-	15	-	TRBJ2-5	TGCGCCAGCAGCCGAGAATGGACTCCCCGGAGGACCCAGTACTTC	CASSREWTPRRTQYF
TRBV7-2	-	15	-	TRBJ2-7	TGTGCCAGCAGCACCGGGACTCCAGAACCTTACGAGCAGTACTTC	CASSTGTPEPYEQYF
TRBV7-2	-	16	TRBD2	TRBJ2-1	TGTGCCAGCAGCTTAGGTCGAGGGCGGGGGGGCCATGAGCAGTTCTTC	CASSLGRGRGGHEQFF
TRBV20-1	-	12	-	TRBJ1-5	TGCAGTGCTAGGCATGGCAATCAGCCCCAGCATTTT	CSARHGNQPQHF
TRBV20-1	many	15	-	TRBJ2-3	TGCAGTGCTAGAGACGGCGGTGGGGGCACAGATACGCAGTATTTT	CSARDGGGGTDTQYF